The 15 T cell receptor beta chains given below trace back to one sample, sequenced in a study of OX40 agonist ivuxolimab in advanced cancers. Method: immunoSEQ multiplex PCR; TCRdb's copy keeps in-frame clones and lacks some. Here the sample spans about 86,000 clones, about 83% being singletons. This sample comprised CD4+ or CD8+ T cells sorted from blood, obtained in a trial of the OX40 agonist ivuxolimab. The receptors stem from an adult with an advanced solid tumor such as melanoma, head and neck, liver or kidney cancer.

The CDR3 region is CASSEGHTGELFF. The CDR3 DNA is TGTGCCAGCAGTGAGGGGCACACCGGGGAGCTGTTTTTT. The chain uses TRBV13 and TRBJ2-2; D assignment may be TRBD1 or TRBD2 (5 bases each). The germline V gene has CDR1 PRHDT and CDR2 FYEKMQ (reference sequence). Trimming stripped 6 bases from V and 3 bases from J, with 8 bases between. There are 13 residues in the CDR3.

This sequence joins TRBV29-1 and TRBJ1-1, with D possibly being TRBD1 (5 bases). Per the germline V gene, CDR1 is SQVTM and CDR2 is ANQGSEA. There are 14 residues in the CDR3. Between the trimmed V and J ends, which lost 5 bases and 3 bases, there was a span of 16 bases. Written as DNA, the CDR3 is TGCAGCGTTTCCCGGGGTTCGGGGGACACTGAAGCTTTCTTT. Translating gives CSVSRGSGDTEAFF.

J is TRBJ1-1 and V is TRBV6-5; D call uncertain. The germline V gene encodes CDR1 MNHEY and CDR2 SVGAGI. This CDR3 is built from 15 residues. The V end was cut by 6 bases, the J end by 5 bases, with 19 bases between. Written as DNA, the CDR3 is TGTGCCAGCAGACCATCGGGTATTGGGGTTACTGAAGCTTTCTTT. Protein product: CASRPSGIGVTEAFF.

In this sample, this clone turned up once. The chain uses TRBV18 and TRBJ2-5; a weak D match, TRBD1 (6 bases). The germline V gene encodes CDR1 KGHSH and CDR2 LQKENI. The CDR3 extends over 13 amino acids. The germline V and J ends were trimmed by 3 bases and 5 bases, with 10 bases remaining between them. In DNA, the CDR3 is TGTGCCAGCTCACCCGGACAGTCGGAGACCCAGTACTTC. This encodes CASSPGQSETQYF.

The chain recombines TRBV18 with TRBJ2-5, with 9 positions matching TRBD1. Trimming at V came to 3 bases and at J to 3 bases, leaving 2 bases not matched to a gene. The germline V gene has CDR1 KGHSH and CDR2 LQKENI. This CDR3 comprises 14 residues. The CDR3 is CASSPGTGKETQYF. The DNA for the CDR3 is TGTGCCAGCTCACCTGGGACAGGGAAAGAGACCCAGTACTTC.

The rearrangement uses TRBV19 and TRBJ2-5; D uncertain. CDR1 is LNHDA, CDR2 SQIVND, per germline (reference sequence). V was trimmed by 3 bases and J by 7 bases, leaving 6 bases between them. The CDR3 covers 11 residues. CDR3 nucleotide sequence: TGTGCCAGTAGTATCGAAGGGACCCAGTACTTC. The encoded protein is CASSIEGTQYF.

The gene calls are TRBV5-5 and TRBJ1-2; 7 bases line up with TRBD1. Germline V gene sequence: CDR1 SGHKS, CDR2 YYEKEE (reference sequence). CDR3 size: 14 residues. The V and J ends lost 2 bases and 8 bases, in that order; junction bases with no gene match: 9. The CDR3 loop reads CASSFGATGVGYTF. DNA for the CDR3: TGTGCCAGCAGCTTCGGGGCCACAGGGGTAGGCTACACCTTC.

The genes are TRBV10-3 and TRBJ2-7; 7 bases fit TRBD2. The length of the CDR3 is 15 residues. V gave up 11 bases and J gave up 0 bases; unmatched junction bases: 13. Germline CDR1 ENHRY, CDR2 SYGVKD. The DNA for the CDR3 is TGTGCCGGGAGGGATCGAGCGGGGATCTCCTACGAGCAGTACTTC. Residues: CAGRDRAGISYEQYF.

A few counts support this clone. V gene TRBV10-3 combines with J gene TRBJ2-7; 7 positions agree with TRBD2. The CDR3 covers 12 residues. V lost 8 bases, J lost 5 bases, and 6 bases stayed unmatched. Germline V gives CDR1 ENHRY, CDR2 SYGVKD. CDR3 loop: CAIAGSGNEQYF. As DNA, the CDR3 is TGTGCCATCGCAGGGAGCGGGAACGAGCAGTACTTC.

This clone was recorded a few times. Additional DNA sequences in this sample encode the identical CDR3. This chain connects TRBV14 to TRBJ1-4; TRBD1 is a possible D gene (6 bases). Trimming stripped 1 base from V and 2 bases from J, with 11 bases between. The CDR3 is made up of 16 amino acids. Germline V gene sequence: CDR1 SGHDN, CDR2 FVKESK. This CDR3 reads CASSQGGPGTNEKLFF. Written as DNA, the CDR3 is TGTGCCAGCAGCCAAGGGGGGCCCGGGACTAATGAAAAACTGTTTTTT.

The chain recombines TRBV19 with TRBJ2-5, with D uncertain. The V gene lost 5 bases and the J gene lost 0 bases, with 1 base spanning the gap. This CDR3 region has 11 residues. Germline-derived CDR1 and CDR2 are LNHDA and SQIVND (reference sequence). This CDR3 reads CASSYQETQYF. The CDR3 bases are TGTGCCAGTAGTTACCAAGAGACCCAGTACTTC.

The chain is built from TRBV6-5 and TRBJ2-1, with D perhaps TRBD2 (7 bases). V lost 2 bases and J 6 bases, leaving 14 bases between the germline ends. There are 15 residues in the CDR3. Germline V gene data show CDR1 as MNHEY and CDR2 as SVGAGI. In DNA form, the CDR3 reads TGTGCCAGCAGTTACGTCCCAAGGGGGGGCAATGAGCAGTTCTTC. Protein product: CASSYVPRGGNEQFF.

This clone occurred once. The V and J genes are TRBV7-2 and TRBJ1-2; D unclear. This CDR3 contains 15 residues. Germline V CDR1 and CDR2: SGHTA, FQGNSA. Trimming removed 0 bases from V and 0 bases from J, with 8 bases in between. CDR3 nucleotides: TGTGCCAGCAGCTTAGCGCGGACGGCTAACTATGGCTACACCTTC. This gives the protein CASSLARTANYGYTF.

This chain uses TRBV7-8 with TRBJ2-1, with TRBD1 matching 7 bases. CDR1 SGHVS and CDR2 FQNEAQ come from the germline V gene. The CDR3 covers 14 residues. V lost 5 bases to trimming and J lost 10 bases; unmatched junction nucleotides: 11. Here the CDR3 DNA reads TGTGCCAGCAGCACTTCGGCCGGGACAGTCGAGCAGTTCTTC. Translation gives CASSTSAGTVEQFF.

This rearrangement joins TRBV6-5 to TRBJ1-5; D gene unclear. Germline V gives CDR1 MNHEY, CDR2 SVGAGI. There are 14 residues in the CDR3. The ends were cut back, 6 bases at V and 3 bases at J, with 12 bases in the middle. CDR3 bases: TGTGCCAGCAGGAGGGTGGGCCCCAATCAGCCCCAGCATTTT. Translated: CASRRVGPNQPQHF.